This section outlines one T cell receptor beta chain sequence together with its context. Its antigen is still unknown. This sample was included in a study of cytomegalovirus exposure and HLA in healthy donors. Whole-study findings and limits: Using a false discovery rate of 0.05, a later analysis showed that 15,000 to 20,000 TCR beta sequences were associated with HLA alleles. A later analysis showed that HLA-associated TCR beta chains had undergone more clonal expansion than equally common others. Later work found most CMV-associated TCR beta chains apparently HLA-restricted.

The germline V gene has CDR1 SGHAT and CDR2 FQNNGV. Trimming shortened V by 5 bases and J by 5 bases, and 13 bases separated the two germline ends. CDR3 length: 15 residues. The PCR used 60 Vbeta and 13 Jbeta primers. Sequencing was performed with immunoSEQ multiplex PCR; in TCRdb, only in-frame clones are kept and a portion is missing. The table includes roughly 150,000 clones, approximately 73% detected once. The sequencing input was PBMCs. This TCR was recovered from a young woman in good health and CMV-seropositive. The rearrangement uses TRBV11-2 and TRBJ1-6; no firm D call. This chain's CDR3 is CASSPTRENNSPLHF. The CDR3 nucleotides are TGTGCCAGCAGCCCTACCCGTGAAAATAATTCACCCCTCCACTTT.